These 26 T cell receptor beta chains were all obtained from the same sample, sequenced in a study of CD8 T cells in Susac syndrome. Reverse transcription of roughly 0.45 to 1 ug RNA used random hexamers. One entry per CDR3 protein, called by TCRdb with MiXCR from the immunoSEQ multiplex PCR reads. The sample lists under 85,000 distinct CDR3 sequences, approximately 95% occurring once. Material: CD8+ T cells from PBMCs. These receptors originate from a human donor with Susac syndrome.

The chain has TRBV30 and TRBJ2-2; 8 bases fit TRBD2. This CDR3 is 13 amino acids long. The germline V gene has CDR1 GTSNPN and CDR2 SVGIG (reference sequence). CDR3 DNA sequence: TGTGGGTGCGCGGGAGGTATCACCGGGGAGCTGTTTTTT. Translation gives CGCAGGITGELFF.

The chain carries TRBV9 and TRBJ2-1; D is perhaps TRBD2 (7 bases). There are 17 residues in the CDR3. The V gene's germline CDR1 is SGDLS and CDR2 YYNGEE. The V end was cut by 0 bases, the J end by 3 bases, with 16 bases between. CDR3 in DNA: TGTGCCAGCAGCGTAGGGGGGGGGCAGGGGCGCTACAATGAGCAGTTCTTC. Translation: CASSVGGGQGRYNEQFF.

This chain joins TRBV7-3 and TRBJ1-1; 11 positions agree with TRBD1. The germline gives CDR1 SGHTA, CDR2 FQGTGA. V shed 4 bases and J 7 bases; nucleotides not matched to a gene: 14. The CDR3 loop spans 17 amino acids. The CDR3 sequence: CASSSRRTGGDGIEAFF. The CDR3 region has the DNA TGTGCCAGCAGCTCGAGAAGGACAGGGGGCGACGGGATTGAAGCTTTCTTT.

V gene TRBV5-4 combines with J gene TRBJ1-2; D perhaps matches TRBD1 (6 bases). CDR1 is SGHNT and CDR2 is YYREEE in the germline V gene (reference sequence). The germline V and J ends were trimmed by 1 base and 7 bases, with 11 bases remaining between them. This CDR3 contains 13 residues. The CDR3 here is CASSLTGTPGYTF. The CDR3 region has the DNA TGTGCCAGCAGCTTGACAGGGACCCCTGGCTACACCTTC.

The chain joins TRBV2 to TRBJ2-1; 8 bases align to TRBD2. The CDR3 sequence is 13 residues long. Germline CDR1 and CDR2: SNHLY and FYNNEI. The V and J ends lost 7 bases and 5 bases, in that order; junction bases with no gene match: 4. The CDR3 sequence is CASMSGSDNEQFF. CDR3 nucleotides: TGTGCCAGCATGAGCGGGAGTGACAATGAGCAGTTCTTC.

The genes are TRBV27 and TRBJ2-3; 10 nucleotides agree with TRBD2. Unmatched junction bases numbered 10, after V lost 6 bases and J lost 1 base. The CDR3 covers 17 residues. The germline V gene encodes CDR1 MNHEY and CDR2 SMNVEV (reference sequence). The CDR3 DNA sequence: TGTGCCAGCAGGCGTCTAGCGGGAGCGCGGGGCACAGATACGCAGTATTTT. This codes for CASRRLAGARGTDTQYF.

The genes are TRBV2 and TRBJ1-2; D uncertain. Germline V gives CDR1 SNHLY, CDR2 FYNNEI. The CDR3 runs 12 residues. The V gene lost 6 bases and the J gene lost 4 bases, with 9 bases spanning the gap. This CDR3 reads CASSRETYGYTF. The CDR3 DNA sequence: TGTGCCAGCAGCCGGGAGACCTATGGCTACACCTTC.

The chain recombines TRBV5-1 with TRBJ2-2; D remains ambiguous. The CDR3 consists of 13 residues. Germline V gene lookup returns CDR1 SGHRS and CDR2 YFSETQ. V lost 4 bases to trimming and J lost 7 bases, with 11 bases between them. For the CDR3, the DNA is TGCGCCAGCAGCGAGGACGTCGGCGGGGAGCTGTTTTTT. It codes for CASSEDVGGELFF.

The chain carries TRBV7-9 and TRBJ1-1; the match to TRBD1 covers 7 bases. The germline V gene encodes CDR1 SEHNR and CDR2 FQNEAQ (reference sequence). This CDR3 comprises 15 residues. V trimming: 1 base; J trimming: 1 base; junction bases outside the gene matches: 3. The CDR3, as DNA: TGTGCCAGCAGCTTAGAAAGGACAGGGAACACTGAAGCTTTCTTT. Translated, it gives CASSLERTGNTEAFF.

The V gene is TRBV14, the J gene TRBJ1-3; D gene uncertain. Germline V gene lookup returns CDR1 SGHDN and CDR2 FVKESK. The CDR3 extends over 15 amino acids. V was cut by 3 bases and J by 4 bases, with 13 bases left in between. The CDR3 DNA is TGTGCCAGCAGCCAGTTTGAAGATGACGGAAACACCATATATTTT. Protein sequence: CASSQFEDDGNTIYF.

The chain employs TRBV19 and TRBJ2-5; D is uncertain. The germline CDR1 and CDR2 sequences are LNHDA and SQIVND (reference sequence). V was trimmed by 3 bases and J by 1 base, leaving 9 bases between them. The CDR3 consists of 14 residues. The CDR3 here is CASSISLFQETQYF. The CDR3 DNA sequence: TGTGCCAGTAGTATTTCTCTCTTCCAAGAGACCCAGTACTTC.

The rearrangement uses TRBV6-1 and TRBJ2-1; 9 bases match TRBD1. CDR1 MNHNS and CDR2 SASEGT come from the germline V gene. Germline trimming cut 5 bases from V and 1 base from J; bases unmatched to any gene: 9. CDR3 length: 17 amino acids. The CDR3 protein is CASSPRTGVTSYNEQFF. The DNA for the CDR3 is TGTGCCAGCAGTCCCCGGACAGGGGTAACGTCCTACAATGAGCAGTTCTTC.

J is TRBJ2-2 and V is TRBV28, with 7 bases that match TRBD1. The CDR3 extends over 17 amino acids. Germline lookup yields CDR1 MDHEN and CDR2 SYDVKM. The V and J ends lost 1 base and 3 bases, in that order; junction bases with no gene match: 8. The CDR3 DNA follows: TGTGCCAGCAGTTTATTAGTAGGGGGCTGGGACACCGGGGAGCTGTTTTTT. Protein product: CASSLLVGGWDTGELFF.

The chain uses TRBV3-1 and TRBJ2-2; 10 positions match TRBD2. V was pared by 4 bases and J by 2 bases, with 13 bases of the junction left unmatched. CDR3 length: 19 amino acids. Germline V gives CDR1 LGHDT, CDR2 YNNKEL (reference sequence). The CDR3 reads CASSPVRAGGLTNTGELFF. In DNA form, the CDR3 reads TGTGCCAGCAGCCCCGTTCGAGCGGGGGGGCTTACAAACACCGGGGAGCTGTTTTTT.

CDR3 sequence: CASTSGRQGLAFF. The DNA for the CDR3 is TGTGCCAGCACCTCAGGGAGACAGGGCTTGGCTTTCTTT. This sequence joins TRBV2 and TRBJ1-1, with TRBD1 matching over 7 bases. Germline-derived CDR1 and CDR2 are SNHLY and FYNNEI. CDR3 length: 13 residues. The trim removed 7 bases at V and 11 bases at J, leaving 13 bases unmatched.

V usage is TRBV5-1 and J usage is TRBJ2-7, with a possible D match to TRBD1 (6 bases). V was cut by 4 bases and J by 4 bases, with 9 bases left in between. The CDR3 loop spans 12 amino acids. Germline CDR1 and CDR2: SGHRS and YFSETQ. The CDR3 region has the DNA TGCGCCAGCAGCGCCGACAGGTACGAGCAGTACTTC. Translation: CASSADRYEQYF.

This chain links TRBV25-1 with TRBJ1-4, with D possibly being TRBD1 (6 bases). Trimming pared 4 bases from V and 5 bases from J, leaving 14 bases between. The CDR3 length is 15 residues. The V gene's germline CDR1 is MGHDK and CDR2 SYGVNS. CDR3 bases: TGTGCCAGCAGTGTGGCAGGGGAGAGAAATGAAAAACTGTTTTTT. This translates into CASSVAGERNEKLFF.

The chain uses TRBV2 and TRBJ1-6; no reliable D call. This CDR3 has 13 residues. V was clipped by 6 bases and J by 5 bases, with 8 bases between them. In germline, CDR1 is SNHLY, CDR2 FYNNEI. Here the CDR3 reads CASRSVNNSPLHF. CDR3 DNA sequence: TGTGCCAGCAGGTCGGTGAATAATTCACCCCTCCACTTT.

The V and J genes are TRBV30 and TRBJ2-1; 11 bases map to TRBD1. CDR3 length equals 17 residues. Germline V gene sequence: CDR1 GTSNPN, CDR2 SVGIG (reference sequence). Trimming cost V 1 base and J 2 bases; bases outside gene matches: 7. CDR3 amino acids: CAWSASPGQGAYNEQFF. The CDR3, as DNA: TGTGCCTGGAGTGCCAGTCCGGGACAGGGGGCCTACAATGAGCAGTTCTTC.

The chain carries TRBV7-9 and TRBJ2-3, with D unresolved. CDR1 is SEHNR and CDR2 is FQNEAQ in the germline V gene (reference sequence). The V gene lost 5 bases and the J gene lost 3 bases, with 12 bases spanning the gap. CDR3 length: 14 amino acids. In nucleotides, the CDR3 is TGTGCCAGCAGCCACCCTCGAGAGACAGATACGCAGTATTTT. Its protein is CASSHPRETDTQYF.

In this sample, this clonotype turned up once. The CDR3 reads CAWGPGGYGYTF. The CDR3 DNA follows: TGTGCCTGGGGCCCCGGTGGGTATGGCTACACCTTC. The chain has TRBV30 and TRBJ1-2; D unresolved. V gave up 5 bases and J gave up 5 bases, with 12 bases separating them. This CDR3 is 12 amino acids long. The germline gives CDR1 GTSNPN, CDR2 SVGIG (reference sequence).

This clonotype was observed once. The V call is TRBV7-9, the J call TRBJ2-1; the match to TRBD2 covers 7 bases. The CDR3 runs 17 residues. The germline V gene encodes CDR1 SEHNR and CDR2 FQNEAQ (reference sequence). V shed 2 bases and J 0 bases; nucleotides not matched to a gene: 7. The chain's CDR3 is CASSLSGAGSSYNEQFF. CDR3 in DNA: TGTGCCAGCAGCTTAAGTGGAGCGGGGAGCTCCTACAATGAGCAGTTCTTC.

The gene calls are TRBV3-1 and TRBJ2-2; 12 bases match TRBD2. There are 17 residues in the CDR3. V lost 4 bases, J lost 0 bases, and 3 bases stayed unmatched. Germline V gene lookup returns CDR1 LGHDT and CDR2 YNNKEL (reference sequence). This chain's CDR3 is CASSRTSGRPNTGELFF. Written as DNA, the CDR3 is TGTGCCAGCAGCCGTACTAGCGGGAGGCCGAACACCGGGGAGCTGTTTTTT.

The chain recombines TRBV9 with TRBJ2-1; D is ambiguous. V was clipped by 0 bases and J by 7 bases, with 8 bases between them. Germline lookup yields CDR1 SGDLS and CDR2 YYNGEE. The CDR3 has 13 residues. The chain's CDR3 is CASSVALMNEQFF. Here the CDR3 DNA reads TGTGCCAGCAGCGTAGCTCTTATGAATGAGCAGTTCTTC.

The chain couples TRBV25-1 to TRBJ1-2, with D possibly TRBD1 on 6 matching bases. Looked up from germline, CDR1 is MGHDK and CDR2 is SYGVNS. The ends were cut back, 3 bases at V and 10 bases at J, with 18 bases in the middle. The length of the CDR3 is 14 residues. As DNA, the CDR3 is TGTGCCAGCAGTGACCTTAGGCAGGGGCGGATCTACACCTTC. Protein: CASSDLRQGRIYTF.

This rearrangement joins TRBV29-1 to TRBJ2-1, with a tentative D call TRBD2 (6 bases). The CDR3 contains 15 residues. Germline assignment: CDR1 SQVTM and CDR2 ANQGSEA. Trimming shortened V by 3 bases and J by 5 bases, and 17 bases separated the two germline ends. This CDR3 reads CSVEEGLGGNNEQFF. The CDR3 nucleotides read TGCAGCGTTGAGGAGGGGCTGGGCGGAAACAATGAGCAGTTCTTC.